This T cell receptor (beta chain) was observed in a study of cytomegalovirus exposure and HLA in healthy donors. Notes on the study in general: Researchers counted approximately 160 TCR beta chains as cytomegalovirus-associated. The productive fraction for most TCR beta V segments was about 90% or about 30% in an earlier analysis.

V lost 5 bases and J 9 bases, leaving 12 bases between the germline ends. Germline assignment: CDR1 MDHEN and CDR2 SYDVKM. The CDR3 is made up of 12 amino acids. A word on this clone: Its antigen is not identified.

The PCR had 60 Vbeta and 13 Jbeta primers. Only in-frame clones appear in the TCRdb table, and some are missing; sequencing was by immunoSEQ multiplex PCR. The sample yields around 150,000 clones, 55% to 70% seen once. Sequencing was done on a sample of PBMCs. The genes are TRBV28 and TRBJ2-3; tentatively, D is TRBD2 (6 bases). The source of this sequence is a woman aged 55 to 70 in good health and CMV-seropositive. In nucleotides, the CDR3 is TGTGCCAGCAGTGGACTAAAAAGGACGCAGTATTTT. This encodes CASSGLKRTQYF. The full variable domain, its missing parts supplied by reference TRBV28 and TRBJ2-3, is DVKVTQSSRYLVKRTGEKVFLECVQDMDHENMFWYRQDPGLGLRLIYFSYDVKMKEKGDIPEGYSVSREKKERFSLILESASTNQTSMYLCASSGLKRTQYFGPGTRLTVL.